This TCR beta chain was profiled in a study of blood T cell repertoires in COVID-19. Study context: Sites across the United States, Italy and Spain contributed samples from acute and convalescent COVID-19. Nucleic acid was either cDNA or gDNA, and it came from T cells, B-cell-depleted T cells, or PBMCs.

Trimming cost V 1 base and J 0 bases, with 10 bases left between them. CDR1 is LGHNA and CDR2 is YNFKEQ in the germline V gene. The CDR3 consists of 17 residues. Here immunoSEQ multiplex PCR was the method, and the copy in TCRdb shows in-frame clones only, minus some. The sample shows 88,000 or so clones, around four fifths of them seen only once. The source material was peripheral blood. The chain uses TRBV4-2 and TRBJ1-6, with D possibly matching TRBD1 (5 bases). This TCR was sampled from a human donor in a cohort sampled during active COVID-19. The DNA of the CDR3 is TGTGCCAGCAGCCAAGTCGGCGACAGCTCCTATAATTCACCCCTCCACTTT. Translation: CASSQVGDSSYNSPLHF.